A single TCR beta chain is shown here with its context. The antigen is not known. TCRdb keeps only in-frame clones here, not all; method: immunoSEQ multiplex PCR. This sample yields almost 700,000 clones, of which 92% are seen a single time; about a quarter belongs to the top ten. Selected positively for CCR7 and CD45RO-negative, naive CD8 cells excluded terminally differentiated effector memory CD45RA+ cells. These data are taken from a study of shared clonotypes between healthy human individuals. Study outcomes and limitations: Unshared clonotypes carried lower generation probabilities than those common to all four donors. Relative to memory subsets, naive subsets generally showed larger estimated richness. Sharing across a few donors was seen in around 5.1% of naive CD4 clonotypes.

The ends were cut back, 0 bases at V and 0 bases at J, with 18 bases in the middle. The germline V gene encodes CDR1 LNHNV and CDR2 YYDKDF (reference sequence). This CDR3 has 19 residues. The origin of this receptor is a man aged 25-40 years in good health. The specimen was naive CD8+ T cells sorted from blood. The V call is TRBV15, the J call TRBJ2-1; D is unclear. The CDR3 loop reads CATSRDWQDESASYNEQFF. DNA of the CDR3: TGTGCCACCAGCAGAGATTGGCAGGACGAATCAGCCTCCTACAATGAGCAGTTCTTC.